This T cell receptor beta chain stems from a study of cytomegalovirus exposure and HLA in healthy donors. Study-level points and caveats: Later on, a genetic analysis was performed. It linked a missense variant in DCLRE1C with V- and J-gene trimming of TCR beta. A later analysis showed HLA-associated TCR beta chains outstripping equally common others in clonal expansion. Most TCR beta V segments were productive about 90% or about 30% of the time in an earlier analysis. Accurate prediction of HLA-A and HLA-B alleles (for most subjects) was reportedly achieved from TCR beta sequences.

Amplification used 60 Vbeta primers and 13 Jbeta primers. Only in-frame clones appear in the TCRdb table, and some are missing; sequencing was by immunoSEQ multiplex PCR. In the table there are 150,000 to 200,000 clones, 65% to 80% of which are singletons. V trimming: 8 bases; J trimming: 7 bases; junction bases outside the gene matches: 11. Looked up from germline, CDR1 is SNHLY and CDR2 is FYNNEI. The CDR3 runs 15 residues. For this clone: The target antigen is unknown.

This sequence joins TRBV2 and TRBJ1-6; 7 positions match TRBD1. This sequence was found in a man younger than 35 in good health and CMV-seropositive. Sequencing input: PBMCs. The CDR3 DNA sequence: TGTGCCAGCGGTGTGCTCCAGGGGGGAAATTCACCCCTCCACTTT. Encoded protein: CASGVLQGGNSPLHF.